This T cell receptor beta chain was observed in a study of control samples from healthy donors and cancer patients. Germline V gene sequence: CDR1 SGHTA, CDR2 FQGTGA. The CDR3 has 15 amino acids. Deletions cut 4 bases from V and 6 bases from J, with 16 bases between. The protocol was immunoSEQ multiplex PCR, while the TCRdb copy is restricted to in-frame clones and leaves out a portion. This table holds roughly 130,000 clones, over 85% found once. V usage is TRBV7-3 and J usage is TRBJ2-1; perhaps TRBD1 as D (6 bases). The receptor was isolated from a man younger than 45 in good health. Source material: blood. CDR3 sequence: CASSSPSGQGNEQFF. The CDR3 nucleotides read TGTGCCAGCAGCTCCCCCTCGGGACAAGGCAATGAGCAGTTCTTC.